The 13 T cell receptor beta chains below all came from one sample that was sequenced in a study of cytomegalovirus exposure and HLA in healthy donors. The PCR ran on 60 Vbeta and 13 Jbeta primers. Clones were sequenced by immunoSEQ multiplex PCR, and TCRdb holds only the in-frame ones, with some missing. Of over 100,000 clones listed, roughly 70% were seen once; the top ten hold 6.5% to 8%. What was sequenced was PBMCs. The receptors were sampled from a man in his forties or fifties in good health and CMV-seropositive.

This chain links TRBV2 with TRBJ2-7, with TRBD1 identical over 9 bases. The CDR3 is 14 residues long. The germline gives CDR1 SNHLY, CDR2 FYNNEI. J lost 7 bases, V lost 8 bases, and 12 bases had no gene match. As DNA, the CDR3 is TGTGCCAGCTGCCGGGACAGGGTAATGGAAGAGCAGTACTTC. This gives the protein CASCRDRVMEEQYF.

V gene TRBV11-3 combines with J gene TRBJ2-5; 7 bases fit TRBD2. The J segment lost 5 bases and the V segment lost 3 bases, leaving 3 bases of the junction unmatched. The germline V gene has CDR1 SGHNT and CDR2 YENEEA. There are 13 residues in the CDR3. The CDR3 region has the DNA TGTGCCAGCAGCTTTTACGGGGGGGAGACCCAGTACTTC. Its protein is CASSFYGGETQYF. Full variable domain (remainder filled in from reference TRBV11-3 and TRBJ2-5): EAGVVQSPRYKIIEKKQPVAFWCNPISGHNTLYWYLQNLGQGPELLIRYENEEAVDDSQLPKDRFSAERLKGVDSTLKIQPAELGDSAVYLCASSFYGGETQYFGPGTRLLVL.

The rearrangement uses TRBV6-4 and TRBJ1-1; D is ambiguous. CDR1 and CDR2 from the germline V gene are MRHNA and SNTAGT. The V gene lost 4 bases and the J gene lost 1 base, with 7 bases spanning the gap. The CDR3 is 13 residues long. CDR3 nucleotide sequence: TGTGCCAGCAGTGTTAGAGGGAACACTGAAGCTTTCTTT. Its translation: CASSVRGNTEAFF.

On this clone: The junction departs from germline at one end; a sequencing error may be responsible. The rearrangement joins TRBV7-9 to TRBJ1-5, with D perhaps TRBD1 (5 bases). CDR1 is SEHNR and CDR2 is FQNEAQ in the germline V gene (reference sequence). This CDR3 is built from 13 residues. The CDR3 loop reads CSSSHSWGQPQHF. The DNA for the CDR3 is TGTTCCAGCAGCCATTCGTGGGGCCAGCCCCAGCATTTT.

J is TRBJ1-1 and V is TRBV19; D is undetermined. From germline, CDR1 is LNHDA and CDR2 SQIVND (reference sequence). CDR3 length: 11 amino acids. The V and J ends lost 4 bases and 7 bases respectively, with 7 bases between them. The CDR3 here is CASSNAYEAFF. CDR3 bases: TGTGCCAGTAGTAACGCGTATGAAGCTTTCTTT.

V and J are TRBV28 and TRBJ2-3; D might be TRBD2 (5 bases). Deletions cut 4 bases from V and 1 base from J, with 9 bases between. This CDR3 spans 14 amino acids. Germline lookup yields CDR1 MDHEN and CDR2 SYDVKM. CDR3 bases: TGTGCCAGCAGTTGGGTGCGGGGCACAGATACGCAGTATTTT. Protein product: CASSWVRGTDTQYF.

The rearrangement uses TRBV5-1 and TRBJ2-5; unclear D gene. The V gene's germline CDR1 is SGHRS and CDR2 YFSETQ. V dropped 0 bases and J dropped 2 bases, with 5 bases sitting between them. The CDR3 has 13 amino acids. CDR3 loop: CASSLALQETQYF. CDR3 sequence (DNA): TGCGCCAGCAGCTTGGCTCTACAAGAGACCCAGTACTTC. Together with reference TRBV5-1 and TRBJ2-5, the CDR3 gives the full variable domain: KAGVTQTPRYLIKTRGQQVTLSCSPISGHRSVSWYQQTPGQGLQFLFEYFSETQRNKGNFPGRFSGRQFSNSRSEMNVSTLELGDSALYLCASSLALQETQYFGPGTRLLVL.

This chain links TRBV7-9 with TRBJ1-4; 9 bases are shared with TRBD1. The CDR3 loop spans 15 amino acids. Germline trimming cut 1 base from V and 5 bases from J; bases unmatched to any gene: 2. From germline, CDR1 is SEHNR and CDR2 FQNEAQ (reference sequence). CDR3 coding DNA: TGTGCCAGCAGCTTAGATGGGACAGGGAATGAAAAACTGTTTTTT. Encoded protein: CASSLDGTGNEKLFF. Full variable domain (remainder filled in from reference TRBV7-9 and TRBJ1-4): DTGVSQNPRHKITKRGQNVTFRCDPISEHNRLYWYRQTLGQGPEFLTYFQNEAQLEKSRLLSDRFSAERPKGSFSTLEIQRTEQGDSAMYLCASSLDGTGNEKLFFGSGTQLSVL.

This clone was seen only a few times. The V and J genes are TRBV7-9 and TRBJ2-7; 8 bases align to TRBD1. J lost 0 bases, V lost 5 bases, and 6 bases had no gene match. This CDR3 is built from 15 residues. Germline V CDR1 and CDR2: SEHNR, FQNEAQ (reference sequence). CDR3 sequence reads: CASSPGTGISYEQYF. The CDR3 DNA follows: TGTGCCAGCAGCCCAGGGACAGGTATCTCCTACGAGCAGTACTTC.

This clone was found a few times. This chain joins TRBV6-1 and TRBJ1-1; D uncertain. From germline, CDR1 is MNHNS and CDR2 SASEGT. CDR3 length: 12 residues. V gave up 6 bases and J gave up 7 bases, with 12 bases separating them. The DNA for the CDR3 is TGTGCCAGCAGCCTAGCCGGGGTTGAAGCTTTCTTT. Protein product: CASSLAGVEAFF.

This clone was picked up a small number of times. The chain recombines TRBV12-5 with TRBJ1-1, with 9 bases fitting TRBD1. The J segment lost 2 bases and the V segment lost 4 bases, leaving 11 bases of the junction unmatched. Germline V gene data show CDR1 as LGHNT and CDR2 as FRNRAP. CDR3 length: 17 amino acids. The CDR3 spells CASGSLRDRVGNTEAFF. The DNA of the CDR3 is TGTGCTAGTGGTTCCCTCCGGGACAGGGTGGGAAACACTGAAGCTTTCTTT.

This chain links TRBV4-2 with TRBJ2-7; 13 positions match TRBD2. The CDR3 is 18 residues long. The ends lost 2 bases at V and 1 base at J; junction bases unmatched: 8. From germline, CDR1 is LGHNA and CDR2 YNFKEQ. The CDR3 loop is CASSQPGLAGESSYEQYF. The CDR3 DNA reads TGTGCCAGCAGCCAACCCGGACTAGCGGGAGAATCGTCCTACGAGCAGTACTTC.

The chain carries TRBV7-6 and TRBJ2-7; TRBD2 agrees at 15 bases. There are 16 residues in the CDR3. Germline CDR1 reads SGHVS; CDR2 reads FNYEAQ. Trimming took 5 bases from V and 0 from J; bases not matched to a gene: 2. The CDR3 nucleotides are TGTGCCAGCAGCCCGGGACTAGCGGGGGGCTCCTACGAGCAGTACTTC. Protein product: CASSPGLAGGSYEQYF.